This TCR beta chain comes out of a study of blood T cells in healthy people across ages. Study findings and constraints: Strongly correlated with naive T cell percentage was TCR beta diversity. Among T cells, TCR beta diversity per million cells dropped roughly linearly as age rose.

For the second PCR, which ran for about 6 to 12 cycles, a sample-barcoded 5' primer and a J-beta primer mix were used. TCRdb used MiXCR to reprocess the 5' RACE reads, holding one entry per CDR3 protein. Of about 1 million distinct CDR3 sequences listed, approximately 25% were seen once; the top ten hold around 0.75%. Per the germline V gene, CDR1 is SGHTA and CDR2 is FQGNSA. The CDR3 is 12 residues long. V was shortened by 4 bases and J by 9 bases, with 9 bases between the two germline ends. This clonotype has a handful of counts. Its antigen is unidentified. The data also belong to a second study, concerning T cells of mothers and their children. As that study records: Using the M1S primer, the second PCR added sample barcodes along with 2-4 random nucleotides. Per mother, over 9 million TCR beta CDR3 reads were obtained; per child, approximately 3.3 million.

This clonotype originated in a girl aged 2 to 9 in good health. This chain links TRBV7-2 with TRBJ2-2; D is ambiguous. Sequencing was done on a sample of blood. The CDR3 sequence is CASSYPARELFF. In DNA, the CDR3 is TGTGCCAGCAGCTACCCGGCGCGGGAGCTGTTTTTT.